Within the sample, the clone carrying this T cell receptor beta chain is medium-sized. Its target is not known. Germline V gene lookup returns CDR1 SGDLS and CDR2 YYNGEE. The CDR3 is 15 residues long. Trimming removed 5 bases at V and 1 base at J, with 15 bases between. The data are from a study of T cells in localized non-small cell lung cancer. The study's findings and limits: Clonality of T cells reached its maximum in uninvolved adjacent lung, surpassing tumor.

This table comes from immunoSEQ multiplex PCR, and its TCRdb copy is limited to in-frame clones, with some not included. Altogether about 2,100 clones are present, 35% to 45% being singletons, with the ten largest covering approximately 6.4%. V and J are TRBV9 and TRBJ2-5, with D uncertain. This material consisted of lung tumor tissue, taken before any cancer treatment. The origin of this receptor is a man between 40 and 75 years old with stage I lung adenocarcinoma. The DNA for the CDR3 is TGTGCCAGCAGTGACTGGGCAGGCCTCCAAGAGACCCAGTACTTC. This sequence encodes CASSDWAGLQETQYF.